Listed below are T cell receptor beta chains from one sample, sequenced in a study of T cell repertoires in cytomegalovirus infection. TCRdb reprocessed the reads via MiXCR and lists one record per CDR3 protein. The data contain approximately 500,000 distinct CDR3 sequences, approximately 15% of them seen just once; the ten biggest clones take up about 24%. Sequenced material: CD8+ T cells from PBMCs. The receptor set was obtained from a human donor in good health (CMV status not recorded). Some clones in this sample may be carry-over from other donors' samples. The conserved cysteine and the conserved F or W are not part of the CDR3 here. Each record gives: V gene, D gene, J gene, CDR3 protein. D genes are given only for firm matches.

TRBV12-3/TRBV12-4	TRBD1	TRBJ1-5	ARAGAGGDQPQH
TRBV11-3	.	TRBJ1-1	ASSLIRTLTGHPLGTEAF
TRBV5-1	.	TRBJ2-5	ASSLPPEETQY
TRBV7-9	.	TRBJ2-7	ASSLSRTPYEQY
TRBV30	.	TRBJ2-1	AWSVTLRGSYNEQF
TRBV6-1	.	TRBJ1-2	ASSGWGRNYGYT
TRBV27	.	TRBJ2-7	ASSLTSTLTYEQY
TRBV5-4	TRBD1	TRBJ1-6	ASSLQGAANSPLH
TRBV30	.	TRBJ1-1	AWDRNTEAF
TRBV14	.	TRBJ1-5	ASSRPGQPQH
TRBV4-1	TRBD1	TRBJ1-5	ASSHTGEGQPQH
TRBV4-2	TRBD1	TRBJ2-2	ASSPDRGPNTGELF
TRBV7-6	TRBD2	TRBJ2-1	ASSSGLAGLGSEQF
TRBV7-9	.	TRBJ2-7	ASSLEGGYEQY
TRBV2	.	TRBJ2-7	ASSETLREGYEQY
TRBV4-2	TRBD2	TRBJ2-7	ASTPRLAGPYEQY
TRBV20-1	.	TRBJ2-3	SARAPPGEGALPY
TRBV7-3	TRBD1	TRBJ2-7	ASSWDRGNEQY
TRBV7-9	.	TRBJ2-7	ASSFPPGSGRVYEQY
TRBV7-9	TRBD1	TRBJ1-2	ASRAPGQGPFYGYT
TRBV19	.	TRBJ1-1	ASSAYQGQNTEAF
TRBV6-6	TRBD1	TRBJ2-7	ASSYSTGSSEQY
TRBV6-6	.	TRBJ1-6	ASNEVYNSPLH
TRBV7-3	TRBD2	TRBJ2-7	ASSLTGKSGGEQY
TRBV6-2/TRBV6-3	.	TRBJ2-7	ASGRGSEQY
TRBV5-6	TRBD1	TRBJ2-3	ASSPGTGDYTDTQY
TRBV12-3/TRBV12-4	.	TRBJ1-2	ASSLGPTVHYGYT
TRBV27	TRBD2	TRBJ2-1	ASTKLAGVHNEQF
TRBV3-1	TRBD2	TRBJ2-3	ASSETGLAGGTDTQY
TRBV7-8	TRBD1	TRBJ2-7	ASSASRDRGYEQY
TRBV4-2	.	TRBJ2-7	ASSQDYSPNEQY
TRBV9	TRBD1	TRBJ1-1	ASSPTGTGANTEAF
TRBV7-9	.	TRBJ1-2	ASSLRKKKGYT
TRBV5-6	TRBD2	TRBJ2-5	ASSFGGGAKTQY
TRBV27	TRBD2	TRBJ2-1	ASRPSGDYNEQF
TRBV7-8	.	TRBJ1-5	ASSLPDQPQH
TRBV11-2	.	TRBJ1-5	ASSLRGMGTQPQH
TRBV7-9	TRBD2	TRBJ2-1	ASSSSGSWEQF
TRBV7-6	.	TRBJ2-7	ASSSGQGEAREGPSYEQY
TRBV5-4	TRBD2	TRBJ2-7	ASSLGVAGDYEQY
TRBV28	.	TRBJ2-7	ASTRMSGYEQY
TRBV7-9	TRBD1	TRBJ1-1	ASSYRDRGKGNTEAF
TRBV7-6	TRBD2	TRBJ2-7	ASSLVEREAVYEQY
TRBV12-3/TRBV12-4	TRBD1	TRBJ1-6	ASSSSTGAGSPLH
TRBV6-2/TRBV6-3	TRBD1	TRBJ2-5	ASSPRQGEETQY
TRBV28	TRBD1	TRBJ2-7	ASSLGQAPYEQY
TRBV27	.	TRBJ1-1	ASSWTVGTEAF
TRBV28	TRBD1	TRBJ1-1	ASRPGQAGTGPEAF
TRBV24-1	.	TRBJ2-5	ATEGGKTQY
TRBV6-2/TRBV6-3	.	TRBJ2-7	ASSYRRSFYEQY
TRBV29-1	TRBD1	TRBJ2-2	SVDPGTGAGELF
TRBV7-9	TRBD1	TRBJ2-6	AGQGALFSGANVLT
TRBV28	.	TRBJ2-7	ASSPSPGQTLYEQY
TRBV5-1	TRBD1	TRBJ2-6	ASSGQGHEFSGANVLT
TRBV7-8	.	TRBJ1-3	ASSLMGSGNTIY
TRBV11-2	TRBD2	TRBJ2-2	ASSLDTLAGGTGELF
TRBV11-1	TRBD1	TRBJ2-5	ASSLTGGPRTQY
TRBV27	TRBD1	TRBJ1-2	ASSLSQGNNYGYT
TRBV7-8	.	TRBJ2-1	ASSLGRGRGNEQF
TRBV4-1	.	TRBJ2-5	ASSQGWGQGETQY